Below are 30 T cell receptor beta chains sequenced from a single sample in a study of blood T cell repertoires in COVID-19 (dated by TCRdb to the early 2020s). The protocol used for the library was the immunoSEQ multiplex PCR assay. TCRdb stores this immuneACCESS table with in-frame sequences only. Part of the clones is absent; in the studies checked, under half of the shortfall reflects unresolved V genes, and no reason is known for the rest. In all, the sample holds fewer than 500,000 clones, and around 90% of those were seen once. In total, the top ten clones hold about 2.1% of the sample. The material sequenced was PBMCs or T cells enriched from blood (not recorded which). Receptors were obtained from a woman younger than 35 with acute COVID-19.

The chain is built from TRBV7-8 and TRBJ1-2; perhaps TRBD1 as D (6 bases). Germline V gene data show CDR1 as SGHVS and CDR2 as FQNEAQ. V was shortened by 5 bases and J by 0 bases, with 16 bases between the two germline ends. This CDR3 is built from 16 residues. The CDR3 coding sequence is TGTGCCAGCAGCATCCCACTACAGGGTTCTAACTATGGCTACACCTTC. This encodes CASSIPLQGSNYGYTF.

The chain combines TRBV27 with TRBJ2-7; perhaps TRBD2 as D (6 bases). Germline V gene data show CDR1 as MNHEY and CDR2 as SMNVEV (reference sequence). The germline V and J ends were trimmed by 5 bases and 5 bases, with 19 bases remaining between them. The CDR3 runs 15 residues. The CDR3 coding sequence is TGTGCCAGCAGTCCTCGGATGACTAGGATCGACGAGCAGTACTTC. Its translation is CASSPRMTRIDEQYF.

The CDR3, as DNA: TGTGCCAGCAGCTTAGACGGGGGGCGAGGCGCAGATACGCAGTATTTT. It specifies CASSLDGGRGADTQYF. This chain uses TRBV7-2 with TRBJ2-3; a possible D gene is TRBD2 (7 bases). Germline-derived CDR1 and CDR2 are SGHTA and FQGNSA. CDR3 length: 16 residues. V gave up 1 base and J gave up 4 bases, with 15 bases separating them.

The chain combines TRBV5-1 with TRBJ1-6; TRBD1 matches at 9 bases. CDR3 length equals 14 residues. Germline CDR1 reads SGHRS; CDR2 reads YFSETQ. The ends lost 3 bases at V and 13 bases at J; junction bases unmatched: 8. In nucleotides, the CDR3 is TGCGCCAGCAGCTCCGGACAGGGGATAGGGCCCCTCCACTTT. It specifies CASSSGQGIGPLHF.

The chain links TRBV7-9 to TRBJ1-1; possible D gene TRBD1, 6 bases. V was cut by 1 base and J by 6 bases, with 9 bases left in between. The germline gives CDR1 SEHNR, CDR2 FQNEAQ (reference sequence). This CDR3 is 13 amino acids long. Here the CDR3 reads CASSLGGGPEAFF. The DNA of the CDR3 is TGTGCCAGCAGCTTAGGCGGGGGGCCTGAAGCTTTCTTT.

This chain uses TRBV29-1 with TRBJ1-1; D gene unclear. Per the germline V gene, CDR1 is SQVTM and CDR2 is ANQGSEA. The CDR3 covers 11 residues. Deletions cut 7 bases from V and 6 bases from J, with 12 bases between. The CDR3 reads CSAGATSEAFF. CDR3 sequence (DNA): TGCAGCGCCGGAGCAACCTCTGAAGCTTTCTTT.

This chain links TRBV9 with TRBJ2-1; 10 positions match TRBD2. Germline V gene lookup returns CDR1 SGDLS and CDR2 YYNGEE. V lost 0 bases to trimming and J lost 6 bases; unmatched junction nucleotides: 6. The CDR3 is 16 residues long. The CDR3 coding sequence is TGTGCCAGCAGCGTAGAGCCCAGCGGGGGGGCCAATGAGCAGTTCTTC. Translation: CASSVEPSGGANEQFF.

The genes are TRBV25-1 and TRBJ1-2; TRBD1 aligns across 9 bases. The ends lost 4 bases at V and 4 bases at J; junction bases unmatched: 7. The CDR3 is 15 residues long. Germline V gene data show CDR1 as MGHDK and CDR2 as SYGVNS. The chain's CDR3 is CASSGRRDRVYGYTF. CDR3 nucleotide sequence: TGTGCCAGCAGTGGTAGACGGGACAGGGTCTATGGCTACACCTTC.

The chain has TRBV6-1 and TRBJ1-5, with 7 bases identical to TRBD1. CDR3 length: 16 residues. The ends lost 2 bases at V and 7 bases at J; junction bases unmatched: 11. The germline V gene encodes CDR1 MNHNS and CDR2 SASEGT. The chain's CDR3 is CASSERVGTVPQPQHF. The CDR3 DNA is TGTGCCAGCAGTGAAAGGGTAGGGACAGTACCGCAGCCCCAGCATTTT.

The chain combines TRBV13 with TRBJ1-1; tentatively, D is TRBD1 (6 bases). CDR1 and CDR2 (germline): PRHDT, FYEKMQ (reference sequence). The CDR3 runs to 14 residues. The V end was cut by 1 base, the J end by 8 bases, with 14 bases between. CDR3: CASSLDWTAPEAFF. The DNA of the CDR3 is TGTGCCAGCAGCTTAGATTGGACAGCGCCAGAAGCTTTCTTT.

The V call is TRBV21-1, the J call TRBJ1-5; the table's D call of TRBD1 was not tested on the DNA. TRBV21-1 is a documented pseudogene. CDR3 length equals 15 residues. The DNA of the CDR3 is TGTGCCAGCAGCAAAACAGGGACTAGCAATCAGCCCCAGCATTTT. Its protein product is CASSKTGTSNQPQHF.

This chain joins TRBV24-1 and TRBJ2-1; 12 nucleotides agree with TRBD2. With V trimmed by 5 bases and J by 7 bases, 5 bases remained unmatched. This CDR3 is built from 15 residues. Germline V CDR1 and CDR2: KGHDR, SFDVKD. Written as DNA, the CDR3 is TGTGCCACCAGTGGGGCTAGCGGGAGGGGGAATGAGCAGTTCTTC. Translation gives CATSGASGRGNEQFF.

The V gene is TRBV27, the J gene TRBJ1-2, with D perhaps matching TRBD1 (5 bases). Trimming cost V 6 bases and J 8 bases, with 13 bases left between them. The CDR3 consists of 12 residues. CDR1 and CDR2 from the germline V gene are MNHEY and SMNVEV (reference sequence). This CDR3 reads CASSPRGYGYTF. Here the CDR3 DNA reads TGTGCCAGCAGCCCCCGGGGGTACGGCTACACCTTC.

CDR3 in DNA: TGCGCCAGCAGGGGTGGGGGGACTGAAGCTTTCTTT. Protein product: CASRGGGTEAFF. This sequence joins TRBV4-1 and TRBJ1-1; tentative D call: TRBD1 (5 bases). Trimming took 6 bases from V and 5 from J, leaving 10 bases between them. The CDR3 is 12 residues long. The V gene's germline CDR1 is MGHRA and CDR2 YSYEKL.

This chain joins TRBV16 and TRBJ1-6; no reliable D call. Trimming left V 4 bases short and J 4 bases short, with 5 bases between. The germline V gene encodes CDR1 KGHSY and CDR2 FQNENV. The CDR3 sequence is 13 residues long. The DNA for the CDR3 is TGTGCCAGCAGCCTGACTTATAATTCACCCCTCCACTTT. It translates to CASSLTYNSPLHF.

The table lists this clone with a few counts. V is TRBV15 and J is TRBJ1-2; 7 bases are shared with TRBD1. Germline CDR1 and CDR2: LNHNV and YYDKDF (reference sequence). The CDR3 sequence is 14 residues long. V lost 3 bases, J lost 3 bases, and 4 bases stayed unmatched. The CDR3 DNA sequence: TGTGCCACCAGCAGTCCGGGACAGTACTATGGCTACACCTTC. Its translation: CATSSPGQYYGYTF.

The rearrangement links TRBV6-2 or TRBV6-3 to TRBJ1-6, with D perhaps matching TRBD1 (5 bases). CDR1 and CDR2 (germline): MNHEY, SVGEGT. V lost 6 bases and J 5 bases, leaving 17 bases between the germline ends. The CDR3 runs to 16 residues. CDR3 nucleotide sequence: TGTGCCAGCAGCCACGACAGAGTCCCTGATAATTCACCCCTCCACTTT. It yields the protein CASSHDRVPDNSPLHF.

The chain uses TRBV20-1 and TRBJ2-7, with a tentative D call TRBD2 (5 bases). This CDR3 comprises 11 residues. Germline CDR1 reads DFQATT; CDR2 reads SNEGSKA (reference sequence). This CDR3 reads CSGGSDYEQYF. DNA for the CDR3: TGCAGCGGCGGTAGCGACTACGAGCAGTACTTC.

The gene calls are TRBV27 and TRBJ2-7; 7 positions match TRBD1. V shed 6 bases and J 7 bases; nucleotides not matched to a gene: 12. Germline CDR1 MNHEY, CDR2 SMNVEV (reference sequence). The CDR3 has 14 residues. The CDR3 region is CASRNDRAREEQYF. The CDR3 region has the DNA TGTGCCAGCAGAAATGACAGGGCGCGCGAAGAGCAGTACTTC.

The chain carries TRBV12-5 and TRBJ2-2; possible D gene TRBD2, 5 bases. Germline V gives CDR1 LGHNT, CDR2 FRNRAP. The CDR3 runs to 12 residues. V was shortened by 8 bases and J by 5 bases, with 9 bases between the two germline ends. Here the CDR3 reads CASRTGTGELFF. The CDR3 DNA follows: TGTGCTAGTAGAACGGGGACCGGGGAGCTGTTTTTT.

V and J are TRBV5-1 and TRBJ1-6; no clear D. Trimming took 1 base from V and 5 from J, leaving 10 bases between them. CDR1 and CDR2 from the germline V gene are SGHRS and YFSETQ. The CDR3 runs 15 residues. CDR3 amino acids: CASSLTAGDNSPLHF. CDR3 sequence (DNA): TGCGCCAGCAGCTTGACAGCCGGCGATAATTCACCCCTCCACTTT.

Written as DNA, the CDR3 is TGTGCCATCACGCGGCAGGGTAACACCGGGGAGCTGTTTTTT. Protein product: CAITRQGNTGELFF. The rearrangement links TRBV10-3 to TRBJ2-2, with D possibly being TRBD1 (5 bases). This CDR3 is 14 amino acids long. Per the germline V gene, CDR1 is ENHRY and CDR2 is SYGVKD. V was trimmed by 7 bases and J by 2 bases, leaving 11 bases between them.

This clone appeared many times. This chain links TRBV6-5 with TRBJ2-7, with D perhaps matching TRBD1 (6 bases). Trimming removed 8 bases at V and 4 bases at J, with 12 bases between. Germline V gives CDR1 MNHEY, CDR2 SVGAGI. This CDR3 is 12 amino acids long. The CDR3 loop is CASGRGQYEQYF. The CDR3 nucleotides are TGTGCCAGCGGAAGGGGACAATACGAGCAGTACTTC.

V and J are TRBV11-2 and TRBJ1-5, with D possibly being TRBD1 (6 bases). Trimming took 1 base from V and 5 from J, leaving 12 bases between them. The length of the CDR3 is 15 residues. Looked up from germline, CDR1 is SGHAT and CDR2 is FQNNGV. The CDR3 nucleotides read TGTGCCAGCAGCTTAGCAGGGGCTCTCCATCAGCCCCAGCATTTT. As protein: CASSLAGALHQPQHF.

This chain links TRBV10-3 with TRBJ1-1; 8 bases align to TRBD1. With 8 bases clipped from V and 3 bases from J, the junction kept 5 bases outside the gene matches. Germline CDR1 is ENHRY and CDR2 is SYGVKD. This CDR3 spans 13 amino acids. CDR3 residues: CAIGLTGDTEAFF. In DNA, the CDR3 is TGTGCCATCGGATTGACAGGGGACACTGAAGCTTTCTTT.

The rearrangement links TRBV10-2 to TRBJ2-3; 7 positions match TRBD2. The CDR3 is 15 amino acids. Germline V gives CDR1 WSHSY, CDR2 SAAADI. V gave up 6 bases and J gave up 3 bases; unmatched junction bases: 9. The CDR3 region has the DNA TGCGCCAGCAGAGGACTAGGATGGTTAACAGATACGCAGTATTTT. Translating gives CASRGLGWLTDTQYF.

The rearrangement joins TRBV11-2 to TRBJ1-4, with 8 bases fitting TRBD1. The CDR3 contains 13 residues. J was trimmed by 7 bases and V by 5 bases; bases with no gene match: 3. CDR1 and CDR2 (germline): SGHAT, FQNNGV. The CDR3 bases are TGTGCCAGCAGCATCGGACAGGGTGAAAAACTGTTTTTT. Translated: CASSIGQGEKLFF. Full variable domain (outside the CDR3, taken from reference TRBV11-2 and TRBJ1-4): EAGVAQSPRYKIIEKRQSVAFWCNPISGHATLYWYQQILGQGPKLLIQFQNNGVVDDSQLPKDRFSAERLKGVDSTLKIQPAKLEDSAVYLCASSIGQGEKLFFGSGTQLSVL.

The rearrangement uses TRBV9 and TRBJ1-4; TRBD1 is a possible D gene (6 bases). Trimming pared 4 bases from V and 7 bases from J, leaving 14 bases between. This CDR3 contains 14 residues. Germline V gene sequence: CDR1 SGDLS, CDR2 YYNGEE. CDR3 DNA: TGTGCCAGCAGCATAACAGGGTCGGGTGAAAAACTGTTTTTT. It is translated as CASSITGSGEKLFF.

On this clone: The same CDR3 can be traced to other DNA sequences in this sample. The chain employs TRBV28 and TRBJ1-5, with D perhaps TRBD1 (5 bases). The CDR3 extends over 12 amino acids. Trimming stripped 8 bases from V and 1 base from J, with 6 bases between. Germline values: CDR1 MDHEN, CDR2 SYDVKM. The CDR3 nucleotides read TGTGCCAGCCGGGGGAGCAATCAGCCCCAGCATTTT. It codes for CASRGSNQPQHF.

The table lists this clone with a count of one. The rearrangement joins TRBV2 to TRBJ2-2; D may be TRBD2 (5 bases). CDR3 size: 16 residues. V was trimmed by 8 bases and J by 3 bases, leaving 19 bases between them. CDR1 is SNHLY, CDR2 FYNNEI, per germline. CDR3 sequence reads: CASRGYGQSYTGELFF. The CDR3 nucleotides are TGTGCCAGCCGGGGTTACGGGCAGTCCTACACCGGGGAGCTGTTTTTT.